This T cell receptor (beta chain) emerged from a study of T cells in Graves' hyperthyroidism and ophthalmopathy. Remarks on this clonotype: Its antigen is unknown.

Patients having uncontrolled infection, another autoimmune disease, pregnancy or lactation were not included. For the diagnoses, clinical symptoms, serum thyroxine and TRAb, thyroid ultrasound and orbital computed tomography were used. In germline, CDR1 is SGHRS, CDR2 YFSETQ. The V and J ends lost 4 bases and 3 bases respectively, with 13 bases between them. The CDR3 length is 15 residues. RNA transcripts served as the template for amplifying TCR beta CDR3 regions. RT-PCR in the first round (using the HTBI primer set) targeted the TCR CDR3. MiXCR, applied by TCRdb to the multiplex PCR reads, yields one record per CDR3 protein. The data show hundreds of thousands of distinct CDR3 sequences, roughly 45% seen once. The study's findings and limits: Stable hyperthyroidism was separated from ophthalmopathy by a model based on 13 V-J features. Most expanded thyroid clonotypes above 0.001 recurred in blood.

The chain uses TRBV5-1 and TRBJ1-4; D perhaps matches TRBD1 (6 bases). This receptor was identified in an adult man with Graves' disease, either hyperthyroidism or ophthalmopathy (not recorded which). Sequencing input: peripheral blood or thyroid tissue (not recorded which). This chain's CDR3 is CASSKSRGANEKLFF. The CDR3 nucleotides read TGCGCCAGCAGCAAGAGCAGGGGTGCTAATGAAAAACTGTTTTTT.